Listed below are T cell receptor beta chains from one sample, sequenced in a study of OX40 agonist ivuxolimab in advanced cancers. TCRdb's copy holds only in-frame clones and misses some; the assay was immunoSEQ multiplex PCR. This table has 80,000 to 100,000 clones, around nine tenths appearing once. The sequenced sample was CD4+ or CD8+ T cells sorted from blood, obtained in a trial of the OX40 agonist ivuxolimab. The receptors were gathered from an adult with an advanced solid tumor such as melanoma, head and neck, liver or kidney cancer. The CDR3 runs from the conserved cysteine through the conserved F or W. The D gene is left open where the match is weak. Part of the rows lack a size; the others show once, few, many or a class for expanded clones.

d_call,v_call,clone_size,j_call,cdr3_aa,cdr3_nt
NA,TRBV4-2,NA,TRBJ1-2,CASSQEDVSGGTGYTF,TGTGCCAGCAGCCAGGAGGATGTATCGGGGGGAACTGGCTACACCTTC
NA,TRBV14,NA,TRBJ2-3,CASSANRGGGAQYF,TGTGCCAGCAGCGCGAACAGGGGAGGCGGGGCGCAGTATTTT
NA,TRBV5-1,once,TRBJ2-5,CASTSRGPPQETQYF,TGCGCCAGCACCTCCAGGGGCCCCCCCCAAGAGACCCAGTACTTC
NA,TRBV5-1,NA,TRBJ2-5,CASSLSQETQYF,TGCGCCAGCAGCCTCAGCCAAGAGACCCAGTACTTC
NA,TRBV18,NA,TRBJ1-1,CASSQLQENTEAFF,TGTGCCAGCTCGCAGTTACAGGAGAACACTGAAGCTTTCTTT
NA,TRBV7-2,NA,TRBJ1-4,CASSFYNEKLFF,TGTGCCAGCAGCTTCTACAATGAAAAACTGTTTTTT
TRBD1,TRBV6-6,NA,TRBJ2-2,CASRPGQGTGELFF,TGTGCCAGCAGACCGGGACAGGGGACCGGGGAGCTGTTTTTT
NA,TRBV9,NA,TRBJ1-5,CASSVDGGHNQPQHF,TGTGCCAGCAGCGTAGACGGCGGACATAATCAGCCCCAGCATTTT
NA,TRBV27,NA,TRBJ2-7,CASSLWPFRASGISEQYF,TGTGCCAGCAGTTTATGGCCTTTCAGGGCCTCGGGGATTTCCGAGCAGTACTTC
TRBD1,TRBV5-1,NA,TRBJ2-7,CASSFPDREDYEQYF,TGCGCCAGCAGCTTCCCGGACAGGGAGGACTACGAGCAGTACTTC
NA,TRBV18,few,TRBJ1-1,CASSPSSRGLNTEAFF,TGTGCCAGCTCACCATCGTCCAGGGGTTTGAACACTGAAGCTTTCTTT
NA,TRBV6-5,few,TRBJ1-5,CASSFLGVRQPQHF,TGTGCCAGCAGTTTCCTAGGGGTCCGGCAGCCCCAGCATTTT
NA,TRBV7-2,NA,TRBJ2-6,CASSRVGAGSGANVLTF,TGTGCCAGCAGCCGTGTGGGTGCGGGATCTGGGGCCAACGTCCTGACTTTC
NA,TRBV6-5,once,TRBJ2-3,CASLRGGTDTQYF,TGTGCCTCTCTAAGGGGGGGCACAGATACGCAGTATTTT
NA,TRBV28,few,TRBJ1-1,CASSALQMNTEAFF,TGTGCCAGCAGTGCCTTACAGATGAACACTGAAGCTTTCTTT
NA,TRBV27,NA,TRBJ1-1,CASSWAGGYTEAFF,TGTGCCAGCAGTTGGGCGGGCGGTTACACTGAAGCTTTCTTT
NA,TRBV21-1,NA,TRBJ2-7,CASSRTRFYGTPHEQYF,TGTGCCAGCAGCCGTACTAGATTTTATGGGACACCCCACGAGCAGTACTTC
NA,TRBV2,once,TRBJ1-6,CATASVGNSPLHF,TGTGCCACCGCAAGCGTCGGCAATTCACCCCTCCACTTT
NA,TRBV28,NA,TRBJ1-5,CASSFGTLQPQHF,TGTGCCAGCAGTTTTGGGACCCTTCAGCCCCAGCATTTT
NA,TRBV7-9,NA,TRBJ1-3,CASSHSGVGLGNTIYF,TGTGCCAGCAGTCATTCCGGGGTTGGATTAGGAAACACCATATATTTT
NA,TRBV6-1,NA,TRBJ1-2,CASRPRVGGYTF,TGTGCCAGCAGGCCCCGAGTTGGGGGCTACACCTTC
NA,TRBV28,NA,TRBJ1-2,CASSPHGRSTTF,TGTGCCAGCAGTCCCCACGGCCGGTCCACGACCTTC
TRBD1,TRBV10-2,NA,TRBJ1-1,CASSVGGDRGQGVRSTEAFF,TGCGCCAGCAGTGTGGGGGGTGATCGGGGACAGGGTGTTAGGTCCACTGAAGCTTTCTTT
NA,TRBV6-5,NA,TRBJ1-2,CASSYRDRGYTF,TGTGCCAGCAGTTACAGGGATCGCGGCTACACCTTC
TRBD1,TRBV19,NA,TRBJ2-2,CASSLPGTGGRGELFF,TGTGCCAGTAGTTTACCCGGGACAGGGGGCCGGGGGGAGCTGTTTTTT
TRBD1,TRBV6-1,NA,TRBJ1-6,CASSPVGTGVSPLHF,TGTGCCAGCAGTCCGGTTGGGACAGGGGTTTCACCCCTCCACTTT
NA,TRBV11-1,NA,TRBJ2-3,CASSPGSTAGDTQYF,TGTGCCAGCAGCCCGGGAAGCACGGCGGGGGATACGCAGTATTTT
NA,TRBV5-4,few,TRBJ2-6,CASSLSAALAGANVLTF,TGTGCCAGCAGCTTAAGTGCGGCTCTGGCTGGGGCCAACGTCCTGACTTTC
NA,TRBV7-6,NA,TRBJ1-3,CASSSRDSSGNTIYF,TGTGCCAGCAGCTCTAGGGATAGCTCTGGAAACACCATATATTTT
NA,TRBV19,NA,TRBJ1-2,CASQRQVEYGYTF,TGTGCCAGTCAGAGACAGGTGGAGTATGGCTACACCTTC
TRBD1,TRBV6-5,NA,TRBJ2-7,CASSSMGTGSYEQYF,TGTGCCAGCAGCTCTATGGGGACAGGGTCCTACGAGCAGTACTTC
NA,TRBV5-6,NA,TRBJ1-5,CASSFMMNNQPQHF,TGTGCCAGCAGCTTTATGATGAATAATCAGCCCCAGCATTTT
NA,TRBV18,NA,TRBJ1-1,CASSPSGDLNTEAFF,TGTGCCAGCTCACCGTCGGGAGACCTGAACACTGAAGCTTTCTTT
TRBD1,TRBV19,NA,TRBJ1-4,CASSITLQGAPEKLFF,TGTGCCAGTAGTATTACCCTGCAGGGGGCGCCTGAAAAACTGTTTTTT
NA,TRBV6-1,NA,TRBJ1-5,CASSVPPYSNQPQHF,TGTGCCAGCAGCGTCCCTCCCTATAGCAATCAGCCCCAGCATTTT
TRBD2,TRBV7-6,NA,TRBJ2-7,CASSLEADGGATYEQYF,TGTGCCAGCAGCTTAGAGGCTGACGGGGGGGCGACCTACGAGCAGTACTTC
NA,TRBV28,NA,TRBJ1-3,CASTIYGGSSGNTIYF,TGTGCCAGCACAATCTACGGCGGGAGCTCTGGAAACACCATATATTTT
NA,TRBV18,NA,TRBJ1-5,CASSQDVSNQPQHF,TGTGCCAGCTCACAGGACGTAAGCAATCAGCCCCAGCATTTT
NA,TRBV6-4,NA,TRBJ2-1,CASSEWDGYNEQFF,TGTGCCAGCAGTGAATGGGATGGCTACAATGAGCAGTTCTTC
NA,TRBV12-5,NA,TRBJ2-7,CASGSGLGLTYEQYF,TGTGCTAGTGGTTCGGGATTGGGCCTCACCTACGAGCAGTACTTC